The 9 T cell receptor beta chains given below trace back to one sample, sequenced in a study of blood T cell repertoires in COVID-19. Data came from immunoSEQ multiplex PCR; TCRdb stores just in-frame clones and leaves some out. The data show fewer than 45,000 clones, 65% to 85% seen once. Sequencing was done on a sample of peripheral blood. These receptors originate from a man aged 40-50 years with active or convalescent COVID-19.

The gene calls are TRBV7-3 and TRBJ2-1, with 8 bases that match TRBD1. V shed 5 bases, J shed 8 bases, and the junction held 14 bases outside the gene matches. The CDR3 length is 16 residues. CDR1 and CDR2 from the germline V gene are SGHTA and FQGTGA. CDR3 in DNA: TGTGCCAGCAGCCCCTCGGACAGGGTTTACCCGGATGAGCAGTTCTTC. Amino acid sequence: CASSPSDRVYPDEQFF.

The rearrangement links TRBV18 to TRBJ2-7; 11 nucleotides align to TRBD1. V was clipped by 3 bases and J by 6 bases; unmatched bases: 10. There are 16 residues in the CDR3. Looked up from germline, CDR1 is KGHSH and CDR2 is LQKENI. The CDR3 DNA is TGTGCCAGCTCACCTAGGATTGGACAGGGGGCGTTCGAGCAGTACTTC. This gives the protein CASSPRIGQGAFEQYF.

V usage is TRBV6-2 or TRBV6-3 and J usage is TRBJ1-5; D not certain. V gave up 5 bases and J gave up 1 base, with 18 bases separating them. Per germline, CDR1 MNHEY and CDR2 SVGEGT. There are 17 residues in the CDR3. The CDR3, as DNA: TGTGCCAGCAGTATCTCCCCCGGGGAGACAAGCAATCAGCCCCAGCATTTT. This codes for CASSISPGETSNQPQHF.

The chain carries TRBV28 and TRBJ2-7, with 10 nucleotides matching TRBD1. The CDR3 covers 18 residues. The V and J ends lost 3 bases and 3 bases, in that order; junction bases with no gene match: 14. Germline V CDR1 and CDR2: MDHEN, SYDVKM. Here the CDR3 DNA reads TGTGCCAGCAGTTTGCGTTCTCTGGGACAGGGGTTAGACTACGAGCAGTACTTC. Its translation: CASSLRSLGQGLDYEQYF.

This chain connects TRBV19 to TRBJ2-7; D unresolved. Deletions cut 5 bases from V and 3 bases from J, with 5 bases between. CDR1 is LNHDA and CDR2 is SQIVND in the germline V gene (reference sequence). The CDR3 consists of 11 residues. CDR3 residues: CASSAGYEQYF. CDR3 DNA: TGTGCCAGTAGTGCCGGCTACGAGCAGTACTTC.

This clone was detected a few times. The rearrangement joins TRBV9 to TRBJ2-7, with 8 bases that match TRBD2. The germline CDR1 and CDR2 sequences are SGDLS and YYNGEE. Losses at the gene ends were 2 bases for V and 4 bases for J; bases not matched to a gene: 5. The CDR3 length is 14 residues. In DNA, the CDR3 is TGTGCCAGCAGCGTTGAGTCTAGCGGGTACGAGCAGTACTTC. This sequence encodes CASSVESSGYEQYF.

The chain joins TRBV21-1 to TRBJ2-7; the table's TRBD2 call for D was not verified on the DNA. TRBV21-1 is listed as a pseudogene. CDR3 length: 19 amino acids. CDR3 bases: TGTGCCAGCAGCAAATGGAGTAGGGGACTAGCGGGAGGGCCTTACGAGCAGTACTTC. Encoded protein: CASSKWSRGLAGGPYEQYF.

The gene calls are TRBV4-2 and TRBJ2-7; TRBD2 matches at 8 bases. This CDR3 region has 16 residues. V was clipped by 0 bases and J by 5 bases; unmatched bases: 9. Germline V gene data show CDR1 as LGHNA and CDR2 as YNFKEQ. CDR3 region: CASSQDRSGRPDEQYF. CDR3 coding DNA: TGTGCCAGCAGCCAAGATCGGAGCGGGAGACCCGACGAGCAGTACTTC.

The chain couples TRBV27 to TRBJ2-7; a possible D gene is TRBD1 (8 bases). Germline V gene lookup returns CDR1 MNHEY and CDR2 SMNVEV (reference sequence). The CDR3 length is 15 residues. With 4 bases removed from V and 3 bases from J, the gap between germline ends came to 16 bases. CDR3 sequence reads: CASSYSDREGYEQYF. The CDR3 DNA reads as TGTGCCAGCAGTTACTCGGACAGGGAGGGCTACGAGCAGTACTTC.